This T cell receptor beta chain is drawn from a study of breast tumors, draining lymph nodes, adjacent tissues. Findings of the study overall: Most tumor T cells seemingly derive from lymph node, then expand in tumor. Luminal-like breast cancer showed significantly greater tumor-nontumor repertoire similarity than basal-like breast cancer did.

V was trimmed by 6 bases and J by 0 bases, leaving 18 bases between them. From germline, CDR1 is DFQATT and CDR2 SNEGSKA (reference sequence). This CDR3 has 16 amino acids. TCRdb reanalysed the multiplex PCR reads using MiXCR and keeps one entry per CDR3 protein. This table holds roughly 20,000 distinct CDR3 sequences, about 38% found once. Notes on this clonotype: Antigen specificity is unknown.

The chain employs TRBV20-1 and TRBJ2-1, with TRBD2 as a possible D gene (6 bases). Sequenced: breast tumor tissue. The sequence was collected from a female donor with breast cancer. Some clones in this sample may be carry-over from other donors' samples. In nucleotides, the CDR3 is TGCAGTGCCAACCCAGAGGGACTGAGCTCCTACAATGAGCAGTTCTTC. The encoded protein is CSANPEGLSSYNEQFF.